The sequence of this TCR beta chain was determined in a study of long-term antiretroviral therapy in people with HIV. Study results and caveats: Information on adherence, resistance and therapy changes was unavailable. An increase in diversity followed ART, yet levels stayed below transplant donor controls.

Survey-level immunoSEQ v3.0 assays were run. Data came from immunoSEQ multiplex PCR; TCRdb stores just in-frame clones and leaves some out. Of under 40,000 clones listed, roughly 84% were seen once; the top ten hold 4.8%. Everyone in the study who had HIV was treated in the United States. A note on this clone: Its antigen remains unknown.

Trimming shortened V by 0 bases and J by 5 bases, and 8 bases separated the two germline ends. Germline CDR1 reads SGDLS; CDR2 reads YYNGEE. The CDR3 is 13 amino acids. The specimen was unsorted PBMCs, collected 2.7 to 2.9 years before starting antiretroviral therapy. The chain recombines TRBV9 with TRBJ1-2; D is unresolved. The clonotype comes from a woman aged 30 to 39 with HIV. The CDR3, as DNA: TGTGCCAGCAGCGTAGTTTCGGGTTATGGCTACACCTTC. This codes for CASSVVSGYGYTF.